The table lists the clone carrying this TCR beta chain with a few counts. Its antigen is still unknown. V lost 5 bases, J lost 0 bases, and 17 bases lay in between. The CDR3 is made up of 17 amino acids. Germline CDR1 and CDR2: SEHNR and FQNEAQ (reference sequence). This entry comes from a study of response to subunit inactivated influenza vaccine. One entry per CDR3 protein, called by TCRdb with MiXCR from the RT-PCR reads. This sample has about 650,000 distinct CDR3 sequences, with roughly 15% found just once. Overall study findings and caveats: Authors suggested few new T cells are recruited by each seasonal influenza vaccination.

The specimen comprised PBMCs from blood, sampled 14 days before vaccination. The clonotype was recovered from a man aged 50-59 years who received an inactivated influenza vaccine. The rearrangement links TRBV7-9 to TRBJ2-1; D possibly matches TRBD1 or TRBD2 (5 bases each). CDR3 region: CASSPPVGTVSYNEQFF. The DNA of the CDR3 is TGTGCCAGCAGCCCCCCCGTCGGGACGGTCTCCTACAATGAGCAGTTCTTC.